The sequence of this TCR beta chain was determined in a study of identical twins. This clonotype showed up many times. As yet, its antigen is unknown. TCRdb called the 5' RACE reads again in MiXCR, with one record for every CDR3 protein. The sample lists 300,000 or so distinct CDR3 sequences, 9.5% occurring once. Trimming took 5 bases from V and 4 from J, leaving 15 bases between them. The CDR3 loop spans 14 amino acids. In germline, CDR1 is SEHNR, CDR2 FQNEAQ (reference sequence). Study-level results: Compared with unrelated sharing, twin-shared out-of-frame alpha sequences had more low-probability sequences.

These data were likewise used in another study, on yellow fever vaccine responses in identical twins.

The V gene is TRBV7-9, the J gene TRBJ2-7; either TRBD1 or TRBD2 may fit D (5 bases each). The sample consisted of CD8+ T cells sorted from blood. The clonotype was recovered from a woman between 18 and 29 years old in good health. The CDR3 DNA reads TGTGCCAGCAGCCAGCCGGGACCGAATTACGAGCAGTACTTC. This translates into CASSQPGPNYEQYF.